Sequencing of this T cell receptor (beta chain) was carried out in a study of T cell clonality in common variable immunodeficiency. CDR3 length: 12 amino acids. V was clipped by 5 bases and J by 3 bases, with 8 bases between them. This clone was observed many times. The antigen remains unidentified. The CDR3 end lies 3 residues beyond the end of the read and is filled in from the germline J gene. Findings of the study overall: CVID subjects shared fewer TCRbeta clones than healthy controls did.

Sequencing used immunoSEQ multiplex PCR; TCRdb keeps in-frame clones, though not all of them. The sample is made up of around 81,000 clones, none counted only once. This chain links TRBV12-3 or TRBV12-4 with TRBJ2-7; no clear D gene. The TCR comes from a person between 18 and 70 years old in good health. The specimen was peripheral blood mononuclear cells. The CDR3 protein is CASSKYSYEQYF. CDR3 bases read: TGTGCCAGCAGTAAATACAGCTACGAG.